This TCR beta chain was recovered during a study of shared clonotypes between healthy human individuals. Naive-designated CD8 cells lacked CD45RO, were positively enriched for CCR7, and omitted terminally differentiated effector memory CD45RA+ cells. Trimming shortened V by 7 bases and J by 6 bases, and 13 bases separated the two germline ends. Germline V gene lookup returns CDR1 LNHDA and CDR2 SQIVND (reference sequence). The CDR3 consists of 13 residues. Sorted-subset replicate PCRs used about 200 ng of genomic DNA. This amount corresponded to tens of thousands of T cell genomes. Some clones are missing from TCRdb's copy, which holds only in-frame ones; the method was immunoSEQ multiplex PCR. The sample includes around 600,000 clones, about 95% of them seen just once.

Sequencing was done on a sample of naive CD8+ T cells sorted from blood. The clonotype was recovered from a woman younger than 45 in good health. The chain combines TRBV19 with TRBJ2-1, with D possibly being TRBD1 or TRBD2 (5 bases each). CDR3 nucleotides: TGTGCCAGTACCTACTGGGGGTCCAATGAGCAGTTCTTC. This codes for CASTYWGSNEQFF. Combining the CDR3 with reference TRBV19 and TRBJ2-1 gives the whole variable domain DGGITQSPKYLFRKEGQNVTLSCEQNLNHDAMYWYRQDPGQGLRLIYYSQIVNDFQKGDIAEGYSVSREKKESFPLTVTSAQKNPTAFYLCASTYWGSNEQFFGPGTRLTVL.